The entry below gives a single T cell receptor beta chain sequence along with its context. Its target is not known. The source of the sample is a study of T-cell reconstitution after alpha-beta-depleted transplantation in children. Findings of the study overall: One year after transplant, T-cell counts and diversity came mostly from newly produced T cells. Surviving recipient T cells and thymic progenitors accounted for the high day-60 TCRbeta diversity observed in some patients. There were reportedly several hundred expanded graft clones from which alpha-beta T cells came about two months after transplant.

Unique molecular identifiers tagged the TCRbeta library. TCRdb re-called the PCR reads with MiXCR, one entry per CDR3 protein. The table lists about a million distinct CDR3 sequences, roughly 29% of them singletons. This specimen was PBMCs, mostly from graft donor cells, taken 360 days after TCRalphabeta/CD19-depleted stem cell transplant. This TCR was recovered from a boy in the first two years of life who had a stem cell transplant for SCID, so the T cells may come from the graft donor.

The CDR3 is CASRSPDRIYGYTF. CDR3 nucleotides: TGTGCCAGCAGGTCCCCGGACAGGATCTATGGCTACACCTTC. This chain connects TRBV5-6 to TRBJ1-2; 7 nucleotides match TRBD1. The CDR3 runs 14 residues. Trimming at V came to 5 bases and at J to 4 bases, leaving 8 bases not matched to a gene. CDR1 is SGHDT, CDR2 YYEEEE, per germline.